This TCR beta chain was found in a study of blood T cell repertoires in COVID-19. On the study more broadly: COVID-19 samples from acute and convalescent phases originated in the United States, Italy and Spain.

Only in-frame clones appear in the TCRdb table, and some are missing; sequencing was by immunoSEQ multiplex PCR. The data show about 150,000 clones, with around 81% seen just once and around 5% held by the top ten. Per germline, CDR1 MNHEY and CDR2 SVGEGT. The V and J ends lost 6 bases and 5 bases, in that order; junction bases with no gene match: 6. The CDR3 length is 15 residues. The gene calls are TRBV6-2 or TRBV6-3 and TRBJ2-1, with 11 bases fitting TRBD2. The source of this sequence is a woman between 45 and 60 years old with acute or convalescent COVID-19. The specimen sequenced was peripheral blood. The CDR3 bases are TGTGCCAGCAGCTGGCTAGCGGGGGGCCACAATGAGCAGTTCTTC. Protein sequence: CASSWLAGGHNEQFF.